This T cell receptor beta chain was obtained from a study of liver allograft versus peripheral blood T cells (dated by TCRdb to about 2020). Background on the whole study: In liver transplant recipients, the study looked at T cell receptor repertoires in the peripheral blood and set them against the repertoires found within the transplanted livers. What the authors observed across the whole study: The T cell receptor repertoires within liver allografts were reported to be different from the T cell receptor repertoires detected in peripheral blood.

The run used an Illumina MiSeq. Clones were called with MiXCR by TCRdb after fastp trimmed the public reads at Q25, and only in-frame beta chains were retained. A single entry per CDR3 protein holds the most common genes and DNA from its merged rows. The sample contains 850 to 1,400 distinct CDR3 sequences, roughly 19% of them found a single time. The ten most abundant clones make up around 77% of the sample. This clonotype is deemed medium-sized (0.01 to 0.1%). Its recognized antigen is unknown. No much larger clonotype is one base removed from it; base qualities were not supplied. The CDR3 runs 13 amino acids, cysteine and phenylalanine included. The DNA shown is the 39-base CDR3, in frame from base 1. The junction shows trimming of 4 bases on V and 3 bases on J, plus 7 bases between the germline ends. CDR1 is given as GTSNPN and CDR2 as SVGIG, both from the germline V gene (reference sequence).

Recombination joined TRBV30 with TRBJ1-6, with an unclear D gene assignment. The clonotype comes from a human patient who had a liver transplant. In patients who had a transplant, some T cells may come from the graft donor. The CDR3 sequence is CAWTTDYNSPLHF. The nucleotide sequence reads TGTGCCTGGACAACAGACTATAATTCACCCCTCCACTTT.